This T cell receptor (beta chain) was identified during a study of shared clonotypes between healthy human individuals. The genomic DNA of each subset was split evenly across several immunoSEQ plates. The method was immunoSEQ multiplex PCR; TCRdb's version includes in-frame clones alone and lacks a portion of them. The sample has 550,000 to 800,000 clones; about 90% are singletons. The V gene's germline CDR1 is SGHVS and CDR2 FQNEAQ. V lost 7 bases, J lost 5 bases, and 18 bases stayed unmatched. This CDR3 spans 17 amino acids. What was sequenced was memory CD8+ T cells from PBMCs. The sample's subset: CD45RO+ cells pooled with CCR7-negative TemRA cells. The genes are TRBV7-8 and TRBJ2-3, with 7 bases lining up with TRBD2. The sequence was collected from a man in his late teens or twenties in good health. Some clones in this sample may be carry-over from other donors' samples. CDR3 sequence: CASNAKLLANWQDTQYF. For the CDR3, the DNA is TGTGCCAGCAACGCTAAATTACTAGCGAACTGGCAAGATACGCAGTATTTT.